This is a list of T cell receptor beta chains from one sample in a study of CD8+CD57+ T cells in acquired aplastic anemia. TCRdb recomputed calls from the reads with MiXCR, one row per CDR3 protein. The sample carries 150,000 to 200,000 distinct CDR3 sequences, less than 65% recorded once. The sample comprised sorted CD4+, CD8+, or CD8+CD57+ T cells (not recorded which) from PBMCs. The receptors were gathered from a human donor with severe aplastic anemia or a healthy control (not recorded which). The CDR3 runs from the conserved cysteine through the conserved F or W. A D gene is named only where the DNA matches it firmly. Size values are once, few and many counts, or a class for expanded clones, and some rows have none.

V gene	J gene	clone size	D gene	CDR3 protein	CDR3 DNA
TRBV7-3	TRBJ2-3	NA	NA	CASSSQRSTDTQYF	TGCGCCAGCAGCTCCCAGCGGAGCACAGATACGCAGTATTTT
TRBV20-1	TRBJ2-1	NA	TRBD2	CSARATSGSWDERFF	TGCAGTGCTAGAGCGACTAGCGGGAGTTGGGATGAGCGGTTCTTC
TRBV15	TRBJ1-3	once	NA	CATQRQSGNTIYF	TGTGCCACCCAAAGACAGTCTGGAAACACCATATATTTT
TRBV7-7	TRBJ1-2	NA	TRBD1	CASSHRDREYNYGYTF	TGTGCTAGCAGCCACCGGGACAGGGAGTATAACTATGGCTACACCTTC
TRBV7-8	TRBJ2-2	NA	NA	CASSRSDGTNTGELFF	TGCGCCAGCAGCCGATCAGACGGAACGAACACCGGGGAGCTGTTTTTT
TRBV19	TRBJ2-1	NA	NA	CASKRENILNNEQFF	TGTGCCAGTAAGAGGGAGAACATCCTAAACAATGAGCAGTTCTTC
TRBV7-2	TRBJ1-6	once	NA	CASSIGVYNSPLHF	TGTGCCAGCAGCATAGGGGTCTATAATTCACCCCTCCACTTT
TRBV30	TRBJ1-6	NA	TRBD1	CAWKIPPGGNSPLHF	TGTGCCTGGAAAATCCCTCCAGGGGGGAATTCACCCCTCCACTTT
TRBV10-3	TRBJ1-1	NA	NA	CAINRVLNTEAFF	TGTGCCATCAATAGGGTTTTGAACACTGAAGCTTTCTTT
TRBV19	TRBJ2-3	NA	NA	CASSQVFTDTQYF	TGTGCCAGTAGTCAGGTCTTCACAGATACGCAGTATTTT
TRBV10-3	TRBJ1-6	few	NA	CAIKMTSSSNSPLHF	TGTGCCATCAAGATGACGTCGTCTTCTAATTCACCCCTCCACTTT
TRBV20-1	TRBJ1-2	many	NA	CSAHSSGTLGGYTF	TGCAGTGCGCACAGTTCCGGGACTCTGGGGGGCTACACCTTC
TRBV29-1	TRBJ1-2	NA	NA	CSVEDPGQYYGYTF	TGCAGCGTTGAAGATCCCGGACAGTACTATGGCTACACCTTC
TRBV4-3	TRBJ1-6	NA	NA	CASSQPPYGRGNSPLHF	TGCGCCAGCAGCCAACCCCCTTATGGAAGGGGGAATTCACCCCTCCACTTT
TRBV7-3	TRBJ1-1	many	NA	CASSPGSGFDSTEAFF	TGTGCCAGCAGCCCGGGATCGGGGTTTGATTCCACTGAAGCTTTCTTT
TRBV20-1	TRBJ2-1	NA	NA	CSAILPGTGFEQFF	TGCAGTGCTATTCTACCGGGGACCGGCTTTGAGCAGTTCTTC
TRBV7-8	TRBJ2-1	NA	NA	CASSSQWLRNEQFF	TGTGCCAGCAGTTCTCAGTGGTTGCGCAATGAGCAGTTCTTC
TRBV7-2	TRBJ1-6	few	TRBD1	CASSLGQEFNSPLHF	TGTGCCAGCAGTCTGGGACAGGAGTTTAATTCACCCCTCCACTTT
TRBV7-9	TRBJ2-7	many	NA	CASSLGGRSYEQYF	TGTGCCAGCAGCTTAGGAGGGCGAAGCTACGAGCAGTACTTC
TRBV6-5	TRBJ2-3	few	NA	CASSRDRPDTQYF	TGTGCCAGCAGTAGGGACCGGCCAGATACGCAGTATTTT
TRBV7-9	TRBJ1-5	once	NA	CASSLGVLNQPQHF	TGTGCCAGCAGCTTAGGTGTACTCAATCAGCCCCAGCATTTT
TRBV7-9	TRBJ2-1	few	TRBD2	CASRGLATSYNEQFF	TGTGCCAGCAGGGGACTAGCGACCTCCTACAATGAGCAGTTCTTC
TRBV29-1	TRBJ1-1	many	TRBD1	CSGQGADDTEAFF	TGCAGCGGTCAGGGGGCAGATGACACTGAAGCTTTCTTT